Here is one T cell receptor (beta chain) with its context. The data originate from a study of CD8 T cells in Susac syndrome. Study in general: The sequenced Susac syndrome patients included six who had clinically active disease and roughly 8 who were in remission. At blood draw, Susac syndrome patients were therapy-naive, on corticosteroids, or on intravenous immunoglobulin alone.

TEMRA cells were FACS-enriched, with CD8+ and CD4+ T cells isolated negatively. RNA amounts of about 0.45 to 1 ug underwent reverse transcription with random hexamers. A single record per CDR3 protein comes from TCRdb applying MiXCR to the immunoSEQ multiplex PCR reads. The sample shows more than 110,000 distinct CDR3 sequences, approximately 95% of them seen only once. The CDR3 sequence is 16 residues long. V lost 1 base and J 1 base, leaving 13 bases between the germline ends. Germline CDR1 reads SGHAT; CDR2 reads FQNNGV. This chain joins TRBV11-2 and TRBJ1-1; no firm D call. This sequence was found in a human donor with Susac syndrome. Sequencing used CD4+ T cells from PBMCs. CDR3 sequence reads: CASSLGLRERNTEAFF. The CDR3 DNA reads as TGTGCCAGCAGCTTAGGCCTAAGGGAGAGGAACACTGAAGCTTTCTTT. Together with reference TRBV11-2 and TRBJ1-1, the CDR3 gives the full variable domain: EAGVAQSPRYKIIEKRQSVAFWCNPISGHATLYWYQQILGQGPKLLIQFQNNGVVDDSQLPKDRFSAERLKGVDSTLKIQPAKLEDSAVYLCASSLGLRERNTEAFFGQGTRLTVV.